The rows below give T cell receptor beta chains drawn from one sample of a study of blood T cell repertoires in COVID-19. Data came from immunoSEQ multiplex PCR; TCRdb stores just in-frame clones and leaves some out. The top ten hold about a sixth of the sample, which has around 130,000 clones, about 88% seen once. Sequencing was performed on peripheral blood. The receptors shown here come from an elderly woman with acute or convalescent COVID-19. Each CDR3 is given with its conserved first and last residue. Each record gives: V gene, J gene, CDR3 protein.

TRBV6-5,TRBJ1-3,CASSYSRGGGNTIYF
TRBV2,TRBJ2-5,CASRRTIGETQYF
TRBV9,TRBJ2-2,CASSAGQGGTGELFF
TRBV7-2,TRBJ1-5,CASSSAGGLQPQHF
TRBV27,TRBJ1-5,CASSPMTGSKGNQPQHF
TRBV2,TRBJ2-5,CASSEFWGSGGPEETQYF
TRBV19,TRBJ2-6,CASSTSGLLTPGANVLTF
TRBV30,TRBJ1-1,CAWSRTGMNTEAFF
TRBV9,TRBJ1-6,CASSVALSRSDSPLHF
TRBV5-1,TRBJ2-7,CASSFGAGSYEQYF
TRBV9,TRBJ2-7,CASSVGTGGSYEQYF
TRBV6-2/TRBV6-3,TRBJ1-4,CASSRTGKNEKLFF
TRBV10-1,TRBJ1-3,CASSPGRESSGNTIYF
TRBV6-5,TRBJ1-2,CASKTLRRGGYTF
TRBV19,TRBJ1-4,CASRDRGNEKLFF
TRBV12-3/TRBV12-4,TRBJ1-2,CASSLDISYGYTF